This T cell receptor beta chain is from a study of cytomegalovirus exposure and HLA in healthy donors. On the study more broadly: A prior study identified 117 million unique TCR beta sequences from 180 million or so T cells.

The study, taken as a whole, reports: Follow-up analysis later connected one missense variant in DCLRE1C with trimming of TCR beta V- and J-genes. The study put about 180 TCR beta chains on its list as cytomegalovirus-associated. Later analysis showed most CMV-associated TCR beta chains appearing HLA-restricted.

Researchers ran the PCR with 60 Vbeta and 13 Jbeta primers. Clones were sequenced by immunoSEQ multiplex PCR, and TCRdb holds only the in-frame ones, with some missing. The sample yields over 150,000 clones, roughly 76% seen once. Details on this clone: Its antigen remains unidentified.

Sequenced input: PBMCs. The receptor was isolated from a male donor in good health and CMV-seronegative.

The CDR3: CASSLGAGQDETQYF. The CDR3 DNA reads TGTGCCAGTTCCCTCGGGGCTGGACAGGATGAGACCCAGTACTTC. The chain links TRBV18 to TRBJ2-5, with 7 bases identical to TRBD1. CDR3 length: 15 residues. The V segment lost 9 bases and the J segment 5 bases; nucleotides outside the gene matches: 15. CDR1 and CDR2 from the germline V gene are KGHSH and LQKENI.